This entry features one T cell receptor (beta chain) sequence. The data were obtained in a study of blood T cell repertoires in COVID-19. Study-wide context: PBMCs, B-cell-depleted T cells, or T cells were the source of the cDNA or gDNA that made up the material.

Methods used by the authors: Estimated nucleated cell counts came from reference gene primer amplification. Libraries were prepared by immunoSEQ multiplex PCR; TCRdb keeps only in-frame clonotypes and omits some of them. Clone size and V and J calls were adopted from that table, with D and trimming inferred from the DNA. Counted here are around 19,000 clones, roughly 90% occurring once; the ten biggest clones make up roughly 15%. The V and J ends lost 4 bases and 3 bases, in that order; junction bases with no gene match: 7. The CDR3 spans 15 residues. Germline-derived CDR1 and CDR2 are SGHDT and YYEEEE.

The TCR comes from a human donor in a cohort sampled during active COVID-19. Sequenced sample: peripheral blood. The chain is built from TRBV5-6 and TRBJ2-1; 7 bases fit TRBD2. DNA of the CDR3: TGTGCCAGCAGCCTACCTAGCGGTTTCTACAATGAGCAGTTCTTC. Amino acids: CASSLPSGFYNEQFF.